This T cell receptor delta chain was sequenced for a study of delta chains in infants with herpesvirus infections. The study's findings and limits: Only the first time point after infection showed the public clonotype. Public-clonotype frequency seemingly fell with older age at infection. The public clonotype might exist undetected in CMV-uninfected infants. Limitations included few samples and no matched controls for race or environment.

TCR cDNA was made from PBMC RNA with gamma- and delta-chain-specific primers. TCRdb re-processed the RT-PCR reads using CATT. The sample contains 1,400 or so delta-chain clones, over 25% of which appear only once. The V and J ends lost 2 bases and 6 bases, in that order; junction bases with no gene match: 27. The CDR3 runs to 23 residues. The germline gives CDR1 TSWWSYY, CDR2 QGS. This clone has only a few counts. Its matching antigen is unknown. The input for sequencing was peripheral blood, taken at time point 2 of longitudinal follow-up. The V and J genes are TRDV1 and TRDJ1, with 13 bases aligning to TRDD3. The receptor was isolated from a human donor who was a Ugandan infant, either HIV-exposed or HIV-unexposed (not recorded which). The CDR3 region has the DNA TGTGCTCTTGGGGAAATGGTTCGAGCTTTTCGTTTACTGGGGGATACGCGTGTGCATAAACTCATCTTT. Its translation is CALGEMVRAFRLLGDTRVHKLIF.